One and the same sample provided the 21 T cell receptor beta chains below, sequenced in a study of blood T cells in healthy people across ages. A second roughly 7 to 12 cycle PCR used barcoded and J-beta primers. TCRdb re-analysed the 5' RACE reads in MiXCR, keeping a single row per CDR3 protein. This table has approximately 800,000 distinct CDR3 sequences, 20% to 30% appearing once. These data also formed part of another study, on T cells of mothers and their children.

Sequenced material: blood. These receptors all stem from a boy younger than 18 in good health.

The V and J genes are TRBV11-2 and TRBJ2-5; D call uncertain. Judging by the DNA end, TRBJ2-7 fits better; the J call may be wrong. From germline, CDR1 is SGHAT and CDR2 FQNNGV. This CDR3 is built from 13 residues. The chain's CDR3 is CASSIGSTHEQYF. In nucleotides, the CDR3 is TGTGCCAGCAGCATAGGGTCTACCCACGAGCAGTACTTC.

This clonotype has more than one count but fewer than ten. CDR3 nucleotides: TGTGCCAGCAGTTATAGGGGGGTTTCTGATGAGCAGTACTTC. Protein sequence: CASSYRGVSDEQYF. The chain is built from TRBV6-5 and TRBJ2-7; D is possibly TRBD1 or TRBD2 (6 bases each). Germline CDR1 reads MNHEY; CDR2 reads SVGAGI. This CDR3 contains 14 residues. Trimming removed 3 bases at V and 7 bases at J, with 16 bases between.

About this clonotype itself: An end of the junction does not agree with germline; a read error may underlie this. The chain recombines TRBV7-2 with TRBJ2-1; no firm D call. Looked up from germline, CDR1 is SGHTA and CDR2 is FQGNSA. CDR3 size: 14 residues. CDR3 sequence reads: CASSLALGPNAQFF. CDR3 bases: TGTGCCAGCAGCTTAGCGCTCGGTCCCAATGCGCAGTTCTTC.

The V call is TRBV5-5, the J call TRBJ2-5; TRBD1 agrees at 8 bases. The DNA end is a closer match to TRBJ2-7, so the J assignment may be wrong. CDR3 length equals 15 residues. CDR1 is SGHKS and CDR2 is YYEKEE in the germline V gene (reference sequence). In DNA form, the CDR3 reads TGTGCCAGCAGCAGAGGGGGGACAGGCTATCTCGAGCAGTACTTC. Its protein product is CASSRGGTGYLEQYF.

This clonotype was counted a few times. The chain combines TRBV28 with TRBJ1-1, with D possibly being TRBD1 (5 bases). Germline V CDR1 and CDR2: MDHEN, SYDVKM. V was shortened by 3 bases and J by 3 bases, with 11 bases between the two germline ends. This CDR3 has 14 residues. In DNA, the CDR3 is TGTGCCAGCAGTTTCGGGGGGGATTACACTGAAGCTTTCTTT. As protein: CASSFGGDYTEAFF.

The V and J genes are TRBV29-1 and TRBJ1-2, with a possible D match to TRBD1 (6 bases). CDR1 is SQVTM, CDR2 ANQGSEA, per germline. This CDR3 spans 12 amino acids. For the CDR3, the DNA is TGCAACTGGGGGGCCGATGACTATGGCTACACCTTC. It codes for CNWGADDYGYTF.

This clonotype was seen a few times. The V and J genes are TRBV30 and TRBJ1-1; the D gene is possibly TRBD1 (5 bases). Germline V gives CDR1 GTSNPN, CDR2 SVGIG (reference sequence). The CDR3 contains 13 residues. Trimming removed 5 bases from V and 4 bases from J, with 14 bases in between. The CDR3 DNA sequence: TGTGCCTGGCGTCCTTGGGGGGGCACTGAAGCTTTCTTT. Protein sequence: CAWRPWGGTEAFF.

This chain joins TRBV25-1 and TRBJ1-1; D remains ambiguous. The CDR3 contains 11 residues. Trimming pared 1 base from V and 13 bases from J, leaving 10 bases between. Germline CDR1 MGHDK, CDR2 SYGVNS. Written as DNA, the CDR3 is TGTGCCAGCAGTGAATTAATCGGAGTTTTCTTT. It translates to CASSELIGVFF.

This clonotype was detected only a few times. J is TRBJ1-1 and V is TRBV7-9; perhaps TRBD1 as D (5 bases). Germline CDR1 SEHNR, CDR2 FQNEAQ (reference sequence). The CDR3 has 16 residues. The V end was cut by 2 bases, the J end by 4 bases, with 17 bases between. The CDR3 loop reads CASSLQTVSGGTEAFF. The CDR3 bases are TGTGCCAGCAGCTTACAGACTGTATCGGGGGGCACTGAAGCTTTCTTT.

The chain joins TRBV4-3 to TRBJ2-6, with TRBD2 identical over 11 bases. The CDR3 has 21 residues. The V and J ends lost 2 bases and 0 bases, in that order; junction bases with no gene match: 12. The germline gives CDR1 LGHNA, CDR2 YSLEER. The CDR3 nucleotides are TGCGCCAGCAGCCAATTTTTTGGGGCTAGCGGGAGGTACTCTGGGGCCAACGTCCTGACTTTC. Its protein product is CASSQFFGASGRYSGANVLTF.

The chain employs TRBV20-1 and TRBJ2-5; D gene uncertain. Matching the DNA end better, TRBJ2-1 makes the J call doubtful. CDR1 is DFQATT and CDR2 is SNEGSKA in the germline V gene (reference sequence). The CDR3 loop spans 14 amino acids. CDR3 amino acids: CSAANSGKGDEQFF. DNA of the CDR3: TGCAGTGCCGCCAATAGTGGGAAGGGCGATGAGCAGTTCTTC.

This clonotype was observed a few times. The J gene is TRBJ2-5, the V gene TRBV7-8; D is uncertain. Deletions cut 0 bases from V and 4 bases from J, with 12 bases between. Germline V gene lookup returns CDR1 SGHVS and CDR2 FQNEAQ. The CDR3 loop spans 15 amino acids. The CDR3 region has the DNA TGTGCCAGCAGCTTAGCGAGGACCGTCCGAGAGACCCAGTACTTC. Amino acids: CASSLARTVRETQYF.

The chain carries TRBV19 and TRBJ2-6; unclear D gene. V dropped 2 bases and J dropped 1 base, with 9 bases sitting between them. The CDR3 runs 16 residues. Germline V CDR1 and CDR2: LNHDA, SQIVND (reference sequence). The CDR3 reads CASSILRKSGANVLTF. The CDR3 nucleotides are TGTGCCAGTAGTATACTTCGGAAGTCTGGGGCCAACGTCCTGACTTTC.

As to this clonotype: A junction boundary mismatches the germline segment, possibly from a read error. The chain couples TRBV18 to TRBJ2-1; 16 bases map to TRBD2. CDR3 length equals 18 residues. Germline CDR1 KGHSH, CDR2 LQKENI. The CDR3 is CASSPTGLAGGKNNGQFF. The DNA for the CDR3 is TGTGCCAGCTCACCAACGGGACTAGCGGGAGGGAAAAACAATGGGCAGTTCTTC.

This chain links TRBV6-6 with TRBJ1-2, with unresolved D. The germline V gene encodes CDR1 MNHNY and CDR2 SVGAGI (reference sequence). The CDR3 consists of 12 residues. V was cut by 5 bases and J by 5 bases, with 9 bases left in between. CDR3 in amino acids: CASSQIGYGYTF. CDR3 sequence (DNA): TGTGCCAGCAGTCAGATCGGTTATGGCTACACCTTC.

This clonotype came up a few times. J is TRBJ2-5 and V is TRBV27; no definite D call. Trimming shortened V by 2 bases and J by 7 bases, and 11 bases separated the two germline ends. CDR1 and CDR2 (germline): MNHEY, SMNVEV (reference sequence). The CDR3 contains 13 residues. CDR3 sequence: CASSLRFSVTQYF. The CDR3 DNA sequence: TGTGCCAGCAGTTTAAGGTTCAGTGTGACCCAGTACTTC.

The rearrangement joins TRBV25-1 to TRBJ2-1; 9 bases are shared with TRBD2. Germline CDR1 reads MGHDK; CDR2 reads SYGVNS. The CDR3 spans 15 residues. Trimming cost V 7 bases and J 0 bases; bases outside gene matches: 4. In DNA, the CDR3 is TGTGCCAGCACCGATAGCGGGAGCTCCTACAATGAGCAGTTCTTC. The encoded protein is CASTDSGSSYNEQFF.

The rearrangement links TRBV14 to TRBJ2-4; D tentatively reads TRBD1 or TRBD2 (5 bases each). The V end was cut by 1 base, the J end by 7 bases, with 11 bases between. Germline-derived CDR1 and CDR2 are SGHDN and FVKESK. The CDR3 has 14 residues. CDR3 region: CASSQVGTANIQYF. The CDR3 region has the DNA TGTGCCAGCAGCCAAGTAGGGACCGCGAACATTCAGTACTTC. Full variable domain (rest looked up from reference TRBV14 and TRBJ2-4): EAGVTQFPSHSVIEKGQTVTLRCDPISGHDNLYWYRRVMGKEIKFLLHFVKESKQDESGMPNNRFLAERTGGTYSTLKVQPAELEDSGVYFCASSQVGTANIQYFGAGTRLSVL.

This clonotype was observed a handful of times. The V gene is TRBV28, the J gene TRBJ2-3; D might be TRBD2 (7 bases). V was shortened by 11 bases and J by 2 bases, with 17 bases between the two germline ends. The CDR3 is 14 residues long. The germline gives CDR1 MDHEN, CDR2 SYDVKM. CDR3 loop: CAGGGLRPTDTQYF. CDR3 in DNA: TGTGCCGGGGGGGGGCTCCGACCCACAGATACGCAGTATTTT.

This clonotype occurred many times. Here the CDR3 reads CASYTPNSYEQYF. In DNA, the CDR3 is TGTGCCAGCTATACACCCAACTCCTACGAGCAGTACTTC. The chain links TRBV28 to TRBJ2-7; no clear D gene. The V gene lost 8 bases and the J gene lost 0 bases, with 11 bases spanning the gap. Germline CDR1 and CDR2: MDHEN and SYDVKM. The CDR3 is 13 residues long.

The CDR3 region is CASSPRTANYEQYF. CDR3 DNA: TGTGCCAGCAGTCCGAGGACCGCTAACTACGAGCAGTACTTC. The rearrangement uses TRBV28 and TRBJ2-7; no firm D call. This CDR3 spans 14 amino acids. CDR1 is MDHEN and CDR2 is SYDVKM in the germline V gene. V lost 5 bases to trimming and J lost 3 bases, with 14 bases between them. Full variable domain (remainder filled in from reference TRBV28 and TRBJ2-7): DVKVTQSSRYLVKRTGEKVFLECVQDMDHENMFWYRQDPGLGLRLIYFSYDVKMKEKGDIPEGYSVSREKKERFSLILESASTNQTSMYLCASSPRTANYEQYFGPGTRLTVT.